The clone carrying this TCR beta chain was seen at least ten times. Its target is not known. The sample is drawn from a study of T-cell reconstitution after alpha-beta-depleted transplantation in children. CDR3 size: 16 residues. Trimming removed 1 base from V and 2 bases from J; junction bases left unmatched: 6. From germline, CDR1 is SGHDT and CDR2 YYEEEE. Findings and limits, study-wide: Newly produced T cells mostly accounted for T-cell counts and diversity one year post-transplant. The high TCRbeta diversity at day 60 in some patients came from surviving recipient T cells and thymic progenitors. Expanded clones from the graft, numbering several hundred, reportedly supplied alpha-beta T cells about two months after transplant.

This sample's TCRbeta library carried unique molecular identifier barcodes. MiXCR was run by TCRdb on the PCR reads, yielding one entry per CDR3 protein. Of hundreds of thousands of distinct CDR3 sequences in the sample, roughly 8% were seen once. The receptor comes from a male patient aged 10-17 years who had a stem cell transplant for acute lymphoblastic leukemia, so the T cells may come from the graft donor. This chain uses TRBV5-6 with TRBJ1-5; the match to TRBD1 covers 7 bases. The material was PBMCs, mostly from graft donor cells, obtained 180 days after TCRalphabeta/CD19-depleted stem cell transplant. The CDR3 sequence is CASSLFAGQGNQPQHF. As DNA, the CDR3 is TGTGCCAGCAGCTTGTTTGCCGGACAGGGCAATCAGCCCCAGCATTTT.